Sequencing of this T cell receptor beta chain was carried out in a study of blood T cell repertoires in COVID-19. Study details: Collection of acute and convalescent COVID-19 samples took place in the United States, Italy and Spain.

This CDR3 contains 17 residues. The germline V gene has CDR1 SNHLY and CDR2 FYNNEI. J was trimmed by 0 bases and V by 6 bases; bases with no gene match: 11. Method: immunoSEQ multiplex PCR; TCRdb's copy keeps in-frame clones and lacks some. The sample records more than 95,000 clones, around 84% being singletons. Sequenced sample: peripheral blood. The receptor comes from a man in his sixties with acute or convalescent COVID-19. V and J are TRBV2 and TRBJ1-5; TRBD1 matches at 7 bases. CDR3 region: CASRRTGDFYSNQPQHF. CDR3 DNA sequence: TGTGCCAGCAGGCGGACAGGAGATTTCTATAGCAATCAGCCCCAGCATTTT. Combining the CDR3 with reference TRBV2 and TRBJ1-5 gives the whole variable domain EPEVTQTPSHQVTQMGQEVILRCVPISNHLYFYWYRQILGQKVEFLVSFYNNEISEKSEIFDDQFSVERPDGSNFTLKIRSTKLEDSAMYFCASRRTGDFYSNQPQHFGDGTRLSIL.